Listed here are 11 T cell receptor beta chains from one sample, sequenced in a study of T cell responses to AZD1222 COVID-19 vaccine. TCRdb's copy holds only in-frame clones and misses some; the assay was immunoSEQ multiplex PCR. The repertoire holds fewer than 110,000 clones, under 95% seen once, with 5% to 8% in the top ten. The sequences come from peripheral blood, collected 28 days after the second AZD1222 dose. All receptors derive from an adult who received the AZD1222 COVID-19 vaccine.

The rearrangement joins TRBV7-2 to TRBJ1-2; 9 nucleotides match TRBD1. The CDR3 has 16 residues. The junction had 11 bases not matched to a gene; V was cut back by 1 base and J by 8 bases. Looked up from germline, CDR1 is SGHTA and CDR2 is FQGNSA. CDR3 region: CASSLDTGGAFRGYTF. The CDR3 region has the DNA TGTGCCAGCAGCTTAGACACAGGGGGCGCATTTCGAGGCTACACCTTC. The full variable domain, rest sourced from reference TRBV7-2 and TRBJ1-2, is GAGVSQSPSNKVTEKGKDVELRCDPISGHTALYWYRQSLGQGLEFLIYFQGNSAPDKSGLPSDRFSAERTGGSVSTLTIQRTQQEDSAVYLCASSLDTGGAFRGYTFGSGTRLTVV.

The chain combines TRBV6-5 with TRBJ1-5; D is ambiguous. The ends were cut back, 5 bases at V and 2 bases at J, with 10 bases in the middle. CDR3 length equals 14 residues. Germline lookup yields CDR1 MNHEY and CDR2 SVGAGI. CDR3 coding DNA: TGTGCCAGCAGTCTGACTAGAGGCAATCAGCCCCAGCATTTT. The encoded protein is CASSLTRGNQPQHF.

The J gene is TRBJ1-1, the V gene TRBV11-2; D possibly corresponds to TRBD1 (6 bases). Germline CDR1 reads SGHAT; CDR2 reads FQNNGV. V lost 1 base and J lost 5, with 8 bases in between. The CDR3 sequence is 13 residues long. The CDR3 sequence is CASSLGGQTEAFF. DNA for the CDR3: TGTGCCAGCAGCTTAGGGGGGCAGACTGAAGCTTTCTTT. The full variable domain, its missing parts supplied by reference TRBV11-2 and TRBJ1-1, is EAGVAQSPRYKIIEKRQSVAFWCNPISGHATLYWYQQILGQGPKLLIQFQNNGVVDDSQLPKDRFSAERLKGVDSTLKIQPAKLEDSAVYLCASSLGGQTEAFFGQGTRLTVV.

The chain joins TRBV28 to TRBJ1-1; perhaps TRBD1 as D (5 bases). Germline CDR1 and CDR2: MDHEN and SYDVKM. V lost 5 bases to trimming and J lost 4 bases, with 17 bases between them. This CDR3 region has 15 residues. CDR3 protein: CASSPPVSGATEAFF. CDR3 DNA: TGTGCCAGCAGTCCCCCGGTTTCTGGGGCCACTGAAGCTTTCTTT.

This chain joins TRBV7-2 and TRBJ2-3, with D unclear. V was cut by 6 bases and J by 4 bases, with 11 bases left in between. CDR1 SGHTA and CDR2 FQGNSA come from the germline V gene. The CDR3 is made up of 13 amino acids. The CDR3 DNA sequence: TGTGCCAGCAGTCCCCTAAGGGCAGATACGCAGTATTTT. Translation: CASSPLRADTQYF.

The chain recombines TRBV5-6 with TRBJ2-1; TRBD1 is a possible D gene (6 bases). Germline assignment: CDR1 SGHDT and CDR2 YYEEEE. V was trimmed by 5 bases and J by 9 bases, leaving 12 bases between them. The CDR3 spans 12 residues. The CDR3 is CASRYATGEQFF. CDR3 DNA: TGTGCCAGCAGGTACGCGACAGGTGAGCAGTTCTTC.

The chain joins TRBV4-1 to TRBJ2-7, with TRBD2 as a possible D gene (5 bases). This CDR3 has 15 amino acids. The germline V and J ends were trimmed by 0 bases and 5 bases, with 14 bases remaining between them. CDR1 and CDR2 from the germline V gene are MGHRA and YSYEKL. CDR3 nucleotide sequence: TGCGCCAGCAGCCAAGATCCGGTCCTGCGGGACGAGCAGTACTTC. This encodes CASSQDPVLRDEQYF.

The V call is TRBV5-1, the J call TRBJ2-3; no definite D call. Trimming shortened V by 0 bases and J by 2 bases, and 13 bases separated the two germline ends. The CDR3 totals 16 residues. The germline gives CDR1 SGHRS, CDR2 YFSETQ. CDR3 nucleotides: TGCGCCAGCAGCTTGGTATTTTTGGCAGACACAGATACGCAGTATTTT. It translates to CASSLVFLADTDTQYF.

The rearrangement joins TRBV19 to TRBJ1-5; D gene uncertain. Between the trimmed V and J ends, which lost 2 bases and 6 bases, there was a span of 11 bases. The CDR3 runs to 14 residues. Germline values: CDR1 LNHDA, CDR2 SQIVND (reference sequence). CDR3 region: CASSIRTVGQPQHF. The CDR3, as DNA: TGTGCCAGTAGTATACGAACAGTAGGTCAGCCCCAGCATTTT.

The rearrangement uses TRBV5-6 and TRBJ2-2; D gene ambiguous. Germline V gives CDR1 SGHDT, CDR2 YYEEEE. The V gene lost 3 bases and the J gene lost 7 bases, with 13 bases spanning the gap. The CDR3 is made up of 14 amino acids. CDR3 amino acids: CASSSRAPFGELFF. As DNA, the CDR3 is TGTGCCAGCAGCTCCCGGGCCCCTTTCGGGGAGCTGTTTTTT.

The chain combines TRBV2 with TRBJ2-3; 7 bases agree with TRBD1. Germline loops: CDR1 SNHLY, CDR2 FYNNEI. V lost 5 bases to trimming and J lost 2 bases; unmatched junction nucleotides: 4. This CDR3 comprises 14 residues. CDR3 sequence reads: CASSRQGNTDTQYF. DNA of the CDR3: TGTGCCAGCAGTCGACAGGGAAACACAGATACGCAGTATTTT.